This is a list of T cell receptor beta chains from one sample in a study of graft-versus-host responses after intestinal transplantation. The table came from immunoSEQ multiplex PCR; TCRdb's copy has only in-frame clones and leaves some out. Altogether 150,000 or so clones are present, about nine tenths being singletons, with the ten largest covering about 0.18%. No antigen has been identified for these receptors. The sequencing used unstimulated CD4+ T cells sorted from spleen or lymph node cells, collected before intestinal transplant. The source is a human donor who received an intestinal transplant. Both conserved end residues are part of each CDR3. The order of the fields is J gene, V gene, CDR3 protein.

>TRBJ2-2|TRBV27
CASSFRAVMNTGELFF
>TRBJ1-6|TRBV25-1
CASSDTAGAGNSPLHF
>TRBJ2-6|TRBV28
CASSITGSGANVLTF
>TRBJ1-2|TRBV19
CASSTWSAQTRGYTF
>TRBJ2-1|TRBV4-3
CASSQVRGRGVYNEQFF
>TRBJ2-2|TRBV28
CASRWTGANTGELFF
>TRBJ2-1|TRBV7-6
CASSLGGNIYNEQFF
>TRBJ2-7|TRBV29-1
CSVADSRNEQYF
>TRBJ2-1|TRBV7-8
CASSIGLAGFNEQFF
>TRBJ2-7|TRBV7-2
CASSLGPSSGSNEQYF
>TRBJ2-1|TRBV18
CASSPRLVVSEQFF